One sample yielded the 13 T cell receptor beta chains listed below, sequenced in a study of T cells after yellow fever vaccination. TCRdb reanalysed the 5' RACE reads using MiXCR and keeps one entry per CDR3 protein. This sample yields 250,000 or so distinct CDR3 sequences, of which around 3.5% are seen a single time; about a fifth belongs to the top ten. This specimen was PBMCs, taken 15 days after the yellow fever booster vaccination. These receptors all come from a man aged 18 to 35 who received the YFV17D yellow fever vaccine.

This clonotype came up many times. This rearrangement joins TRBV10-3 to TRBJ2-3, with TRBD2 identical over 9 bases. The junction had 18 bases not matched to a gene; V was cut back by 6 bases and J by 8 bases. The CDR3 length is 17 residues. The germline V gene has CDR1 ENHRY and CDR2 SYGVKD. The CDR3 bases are TGTGCCATCAGGGAGGCCCCACTGGCGGGGGGGCCCGGTACGCAGTATTTT. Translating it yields CAIREAPLAGGPGTQYF.

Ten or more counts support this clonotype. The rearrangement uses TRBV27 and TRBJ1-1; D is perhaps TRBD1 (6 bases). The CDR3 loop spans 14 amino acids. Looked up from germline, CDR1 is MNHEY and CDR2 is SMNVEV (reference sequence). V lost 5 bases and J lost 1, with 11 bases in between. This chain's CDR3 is CASSRGQWNTEAFF. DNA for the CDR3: TGTGCCAGCAGTCGGGGACAATGGAACACTGAAGCTTTCTTT.

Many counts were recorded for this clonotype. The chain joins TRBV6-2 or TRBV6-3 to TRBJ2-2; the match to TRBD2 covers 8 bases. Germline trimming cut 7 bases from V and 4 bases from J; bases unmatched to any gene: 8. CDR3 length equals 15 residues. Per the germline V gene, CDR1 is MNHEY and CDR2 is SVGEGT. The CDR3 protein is CASTTGGAGTGELFF. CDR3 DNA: TGTGCCAGCACCACGGGGGGGGCTGGCACCGGGGAGCTGTTTTTT.

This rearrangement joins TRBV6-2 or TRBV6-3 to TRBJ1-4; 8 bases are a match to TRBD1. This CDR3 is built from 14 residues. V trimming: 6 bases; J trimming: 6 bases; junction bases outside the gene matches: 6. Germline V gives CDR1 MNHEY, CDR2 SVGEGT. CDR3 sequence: CASRTTGVDEKLFF. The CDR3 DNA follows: TGTGCCAGCAGGACGACAGGGGTGGATGAAAAACTGTTTTTT.

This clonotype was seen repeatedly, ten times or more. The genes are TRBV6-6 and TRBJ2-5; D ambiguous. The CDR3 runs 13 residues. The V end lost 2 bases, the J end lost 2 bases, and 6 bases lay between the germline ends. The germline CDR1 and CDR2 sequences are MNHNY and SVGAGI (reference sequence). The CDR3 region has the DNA TGTGCCAGCAGTTACAGTAGGCAAGAGACCCAGTACTTC. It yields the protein CASSYSRQETQYF.

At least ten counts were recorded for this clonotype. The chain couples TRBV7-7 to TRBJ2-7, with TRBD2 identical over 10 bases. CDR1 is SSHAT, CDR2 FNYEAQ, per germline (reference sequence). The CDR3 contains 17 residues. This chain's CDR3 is CASSLARTSGGYREQYV. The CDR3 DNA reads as TGTGCTAGCAGCTTAGCTCGGACTAGCGGAGGGTATCGAGAGCAGTACGTC.

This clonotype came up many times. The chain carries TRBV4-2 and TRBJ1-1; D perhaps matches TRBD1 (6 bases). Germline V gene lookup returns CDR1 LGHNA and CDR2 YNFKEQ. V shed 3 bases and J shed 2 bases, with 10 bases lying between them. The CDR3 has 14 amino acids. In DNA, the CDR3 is TGTGCCAGCAGCCAGCCCAGGGGAAACACTGAAGCTTTCTTT. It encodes CASSQPRGNTEAFF.

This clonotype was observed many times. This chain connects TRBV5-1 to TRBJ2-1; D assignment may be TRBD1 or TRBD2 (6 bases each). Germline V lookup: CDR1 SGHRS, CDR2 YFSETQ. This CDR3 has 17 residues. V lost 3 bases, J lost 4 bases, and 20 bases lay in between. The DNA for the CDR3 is TGCGCCAGCAGCTCTGGGACATCCCAGCGGGCATACAATGAGCAGTTCTTC. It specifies CASSSGTSQRAYNEQFF.

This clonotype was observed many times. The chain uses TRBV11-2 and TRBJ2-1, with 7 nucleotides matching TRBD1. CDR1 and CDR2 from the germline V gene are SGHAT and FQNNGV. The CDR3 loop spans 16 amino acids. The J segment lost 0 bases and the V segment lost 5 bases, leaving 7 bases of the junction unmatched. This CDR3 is CASSLRWDSSYNEQFF. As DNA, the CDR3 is TGTGCCAGCAGCCTCAGGTGGGACAGCTCCTACAATGAGCAGTTCTTC.

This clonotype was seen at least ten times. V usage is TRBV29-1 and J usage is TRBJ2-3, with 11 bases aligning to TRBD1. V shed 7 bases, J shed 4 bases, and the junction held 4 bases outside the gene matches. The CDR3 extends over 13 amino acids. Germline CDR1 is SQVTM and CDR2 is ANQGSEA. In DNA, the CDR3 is TGCAGCGCGGACAGGGGGCAGGCAGATACGCAGTATTTT. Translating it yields CSADRGQADTQYF.

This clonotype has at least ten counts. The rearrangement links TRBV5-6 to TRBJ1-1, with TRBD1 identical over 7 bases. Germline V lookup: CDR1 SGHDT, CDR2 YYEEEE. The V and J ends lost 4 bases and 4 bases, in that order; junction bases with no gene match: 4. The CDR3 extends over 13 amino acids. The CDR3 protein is CASSAGGGTEAFF. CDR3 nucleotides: TGTGCCAGCAGCGCAGGGGGAGGCACTGAAGCTTTCTTT. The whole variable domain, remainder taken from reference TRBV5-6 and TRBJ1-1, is DAGVTQSPTHLIKTRGQQVTLRCSPKSGHDTVSWYQQALGQGPQFIFQYYEEEERQRGNFPDRFSGHQFPNYSSELNVNALLLGDSALYLCASSAGGGTEAFFGQGTRLTVV.

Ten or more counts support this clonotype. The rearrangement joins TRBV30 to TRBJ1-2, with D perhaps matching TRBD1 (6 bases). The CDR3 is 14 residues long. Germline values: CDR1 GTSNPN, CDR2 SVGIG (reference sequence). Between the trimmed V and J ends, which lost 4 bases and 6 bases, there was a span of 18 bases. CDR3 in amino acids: CAWNFQGQSDGYTF. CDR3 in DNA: TGTGCCTGGAATTTCCAGGGGCAGTCGGATGGCTACACCTTC.

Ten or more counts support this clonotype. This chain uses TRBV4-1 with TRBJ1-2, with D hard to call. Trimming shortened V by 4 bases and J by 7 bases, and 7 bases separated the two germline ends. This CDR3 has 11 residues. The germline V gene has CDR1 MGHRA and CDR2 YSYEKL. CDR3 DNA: TGCGCCAGCAGCCGTTCCCTTGGCTACACCTTC. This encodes CASSRSLGYTF.